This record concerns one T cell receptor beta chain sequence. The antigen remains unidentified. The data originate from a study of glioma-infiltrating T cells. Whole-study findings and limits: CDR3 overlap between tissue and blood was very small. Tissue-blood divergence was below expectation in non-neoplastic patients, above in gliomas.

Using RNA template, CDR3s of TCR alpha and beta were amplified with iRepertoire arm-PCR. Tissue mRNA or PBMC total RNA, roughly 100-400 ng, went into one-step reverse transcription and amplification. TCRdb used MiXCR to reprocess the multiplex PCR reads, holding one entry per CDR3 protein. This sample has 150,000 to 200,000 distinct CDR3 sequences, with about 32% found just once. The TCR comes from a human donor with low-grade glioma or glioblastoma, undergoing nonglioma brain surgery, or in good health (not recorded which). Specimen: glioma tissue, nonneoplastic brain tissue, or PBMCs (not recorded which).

Here the CDR3 reads CASRDSGWSEAFF. CDR3 nucleotides: TGTGCCAGTAGGGACTCCGGTTGGTCTGAAGCTTTCTTT. This chain connects TRBV19 to TRBJ1-1; D not resolved. Germline values: CDR1 LNHDA, CDR2 SQIVND (reference sequence). Trimming removed 6 bases at V and 6 bases at J, with 14 bases between. This CDR3 spans 13 amino acids.